These 29 T cell receptor beta chains were sequenced from one sample in a study of tumor and adjacent non-tumor tissue in lung cancer. The template was RNA from unsorted bulk tissue. This non-tumor lung sample came from over 3 cm beyond the tumor edge. The library came from three nested PCR rounds adapted from ARM-PCR protocols. TCRdb re-called the multiplex PCR reads with MiXCR, one entry per CDR3 protein. The table lists over 80,000 distinct CDR3 sequences, 80% of them singletons. Sequenced input: distant non-tumor lung tissue. These receptors originate from a man between 60 and 75 years old with small cell lung cancer.

This sequence joins TRBV11-2 and TRBJ1-1; 12 positions agree with TRBD1. This CDR3 has 15 amino acids. Looked up from germline, CDR1 is SGHAT and CDR2 is FQNNGV. V gave up 5 bases and J gave up 5 bases; unmatched junction bases: 6. In DNA form, the CDR3 reads TGTGCCAGCAGCCGGGGACAGGGGGCCCAAACTGAAGCTTTCTTT. Translated, it gives CASSRGQGAQTEAFF.

In its sample, this clonotype was seen many times. J is TRBJ2-1 and V is TRBV20-1; 11 bases agree with TRBD2. The germline V gene encodes CDR1 DFQATT and CDR2 SNEGSKA (reference sequence). This CDR3 contains 13 residues. V lost 5 bases, J lost 5 bases, and 2 bases stayed unmatched. This CDR3 is CSAGGLADNEQFF. The CDR3 bases are TGCAGTGCTGGGGGACTAGCGGACAATGAGCAGTTCTTC.

About this clonotype: A junction end diverges from the germline sequence, so it may reflect a read error. This chain links TRBV4-2 with TRBJ2-2; D might be TRBD1 or TRBD2, each matching 5 bases. The CDR3 is made up of 16 amino acids. Germline values: CDR1 LGHNA, CDR2 YNFKEQ. The CDR3 DNA sequence: TGTGCCATCAGCCAAGATCTGGGGGTCAACTCCGGGGAGCTGTTTTTT. It yields the protein CAISQDLGVNSGELFF.

Comment on this clonotype: At one end the junction does not follow the germline gene, possibly because of a read error. The chain joins TRBV5-6 to TRBJ2-7; 7 bases are shared with TRBD1. CDR1 and CDR2 (germline): SGHDT, YYEEEE. The CDR3 loop spans 16 amino acids. CDR3 DNA: TGTGCCAGCATCTTGCCGACCGGGACAGTAACCCACGAGCAGTACTTC. Amino acids: CASILPTGTVTHEQYF.

With regard to this clonotype: One end of the junction fails to match germline, which may point to a read error. The chain couples TRBV4-1 to TRBJ2-7; a weak D match, TRBD2 (5 bases). The CDR3 runs to 13 residues. CDR1 and CDR2 (germline): MGHRA, YSYEKL. This CDR3 reads CANSFDGLYDQYF. The CDR3 DNA is TGCGCCAACAGTTTCGACGGACTCTACGATCAGTACTTC.

As to this clonotype: It is likely a read error, because the conserved phenylalanine at the end of the CDR3 is missing. The DNA is omitted, as the CDR3 cannot be located on it reliably, and the CDR3 follows TCRdb's listing. The chain couples TRBV11-2 to TRBJ2-5; the table's D call, TRBD2, has no DNA check behind it. Germline-derived CDR1 and CDR2 are SGHAT and FQNNGV. Termini included, the CDR3 measures 12 amino acids. The CDR3 spells CASSQGGKTLYS.

This clonotype was seen a handful of times. The junction does not match germline at one end; this may be a read error. The V gene is TRBV12-3 or TRBV12-4, the J gene TRBJ1-2; 10 bases are shared with TRBD1. This CDR3 contains 14 residues. The CDR3 bases are TGTGTCAGCACCGCGAGACAGGGGGCGGGTGGCTATACCTTC. Translating it yields CVSTARQGAGGYTF.

This clonotype has only one observation. This chain links TRBV25-1 with TRBJ2-1; D is possibly TRBD2 (5 bases). This CDR3 is 13 amino acids long. Germline CDR1 reads MGHDK; CDR2 reads SYGVNS. V gave up 9 bases and J gave up 10 bases, with 19 bases separating them. The CDR3 region is CASNLVGVREQFF. Written as DNA, the CDR3 is TGTGCCAGTAACCTAGTGGGAGTGAGGGAGCAGTTCTTC.

This sequence joins TRBV6-1 and TRBJ2-3, with a weak D call TRBD1 (6 bases). The V end lost 6 bases, the J end lost 13 bases, and 26 bases lay between the germline ends. The CDR3 consists of 15 residues. The V gene's germline CDR1 is MNHNS and CDR2 SASEGT. CDR3 sequence (DNA): TGTGCCAGCAGCTACGGAACAGGGTCCACCGCTACCGAGTATTTT. This sequence encodes CASSYGTGSTATEYF.

V and J are TRBV29-1 and TRBJ2-7, with D perhaps TRBD1 (5 bases). Germline V CDR1 and CDR2: SQVTM, ANQGSEA. The CDR3 spans 13 residues. V lost 3 bases, J lost 7 bases, and 16 bases lay in between. CDR3 loop: CSVECGAGREQYF. The CDR3 DNA reads as TGCAGCGTTGAGTGTGGGGCAGGGCGGGAGCAGTACTTC.

On this clonotype itself: The junction shows a germline mismatch at one end, possibly a read error. V is TRBV29-1 and J is TRBJ2-2, with TRBD1 identical over 7 bases. Germline V lookup: CDR1 SQVTM, CDR2 ANQGSEA. The CDR3 totals 16 residues. CDR3 nucleotides: TGCAGCGTACCCAGAAGGGGGCGTCAGGGGACCGGGAAGCTGTTTTTT. It translates to CSVPRRGRQGTGKLFF.

This clonotype was recorded only once. The junction departs from germline at one end; a sequencing error may be responsible. This chain joins TRBV20-1 and TRBJ1-5; D possibly corresponds to TRBD1 (6 bases). This CDR3 region has 14 residues. Germline CDR1 reads DFQATT; CDR2 reads SNEGSKA (reference sequence). The CDR3 nucleotides are TGCGGTGCTAGAGGTGGACAGCCCAATCAGCCCCAGCATTTT. Amino acid sequence: CGARGGQPNQPQHF.

To note about this clonotype: The conserved final phenylalanine or tryptophan is absent from the CDR3, which likely points to a read error. J is TRBJ2-7 and V is TRBV29-1; D possibly corresponds to TRBD1 (6 bases). CDR1 is SQVTM and CDR2 is ANQGSEA in the germline V gene. The CDR3 runs 12 residues. In nucleotides, the CDR3 is TGCAACGCCCGGGACACCTCCCACGAGCAGTACCTC. This codes for CNARDTSHEQYL.

Details on this clonotype: One junction end disagrees with the germline gene, perhaps due to a read error. V usage is TRBV10-3 and J usage is TRBJ2-3; D possibly corresponds to TRBD2 (5 bases). The CDR3 is 15 amino acids. Per germline, CDR1 ENHRY and CDR2 SYGVKD. The CDR3 nucleotides are TGTGCCATAGACCGGCAGGAGTCTAGCATAGATACGCAGTATTTT. It yields the protein CAIDRQESSIDTQYF.

This chain connects TRBV11-2 to TRBJ2-1, with D unresolved. This CDR3 has 16 residues. The V and J ends lost 8 bases and 4 bases respectively, with 21 bases between them. Germline V gene lookup returns CDR1 SGHAT and CDR2 FQNNGV. CDR3 residues: CASGAHDSSSYNEQFF. CDR3 in DNA: TGTGCCAGCGGCGCCCACGATAGTTCCTCATACAATGAGCAGTTCTTC.

The chain employs TRBV10-3 and TRBJ1-2, with D possibly TRBD1 on 5 matching bases. The CDR3 contains 11 residues. CDR1 and CDR2 from the germline V gene are ENHRY and SYGVKD. V was pared by 11 bases and J by 9 bases, with 16 bases between. Here the CDR3 reads CAGGTHQSYTF. The CDR3 DNA reads TGTGCCGGCGGGACGCATCAAAGCTACACCTTC.

Concerning this clonotype itself: This CDR3 is missing its conserved last phenylalanine or tryptophan, likely due to a read error. The limits of the CDR3 on the DNA are not certain, so only TCRdb's listed CDR3 is given. The chain joins TRBV11-2 to TRBJ2-3; the D call in the table, TRBD2, was not verified against the DNA. The CDR3 is 15 residues long, ends included. Germline CDR1 is SGHAT and CDR2 is FQNNGV. The CDR3 reads CASSSGGIAGHTQYS.

This clonotype was counted once. The CDR3 end shows no conserved phenylalanine or tryptophan, and so a read error is likely. The J gene is TRBJ1-6, the V gene TRBV6-5; 8 bases fit TRBD1. This CDR3 is 16 amino acids long. From germline, CDR1 is MNHEY and CDR2 SVGAGI. V lost 9 bases and J lost 9; bases outside the gene matches: 16. The DNA for the CDR3 is TGTGCCAGTAGGCGCGATCGGACAGGGAAGTCTTCACCCCTCCACATT. It yields the protein CASRRDRTGKSSPLHI.

This clonotype was found many times. The chain links TRBV12-3 or TRBV12-4 to TRBJ1-1; D is uncertain. Between the trimmed V and J ends, which lost 5 bases and 5 bases, there was a span of 9 bases. This CDR3 is 12 amino acids long. In DNA, the CDR3 is TGTGCCAGCAGTCCCCTTGGGACTGAAGCTTTCTTT. Protein sequence: CASSPLGTEAFF.

As for this clonotype: The DNA is omitted, as the CDR3 cannot be located on it reliably, and the CDR3 follows TCRdb's listing. This chain links TRBV4-1 with TRBJ2-1; the table's D call, TRBD2, has no DNA check behind it. The germline V gene has CDR1 MGHRA and CDR2 YSYEKL. Counting both end residues, the CDR3 totals 17 amino acids. Here the CDR3 reads CANSQRVAGGSYNEKFF.

Concerning this clonotype itself: The junction departs from the called germline gene at one end, perhaps through a read error. The V and J genes are TRBV10-3 and TRBJ2-1; TRBD2 is a possible D gene (6 bases). This CDR3 has 15 amino acids. CDR1 ENHRY and CDR2 SYGVKD come from the germline V gene. The CDR3 spells CAISESKLGVREQSF. The CDR3 bases are TGTGCCATCAGTGAGTCGAAGTTAGGGGTTCGGGAGCAGTCCTTC.

Worth noting for this clonotype: The junction and the germline gene differ at one end; a read error may be behind it. The chain combines TRBV29-1 with TRBJ2-2; D might be TRBD1 (6 bases). The germline gives CDR1 SQVTM, CDR2 ANQGSEA. The CDR3 loop spans 13 amino acids. DNA of the CDR3: TGCAGCACCCGTCAGGGGAACACCAGGGAGCTGTTTTTT. As protein: CSTRQGNTRELFF.

The chain uses TRBV7-9 and TRBJ2-7; unclear D gene. This CDR3 comprises 17 residues. Germline V CDR1 and CDR2: SEHNR, FQNEAQ (reference sequence). With 3 bases removed from V and 0 bases from J, the gap between germline ends came to 18 bases. The CDR3 reads CASSLGSWPLNSYEQYF. The CDR3 bases are TGTGCCAGCAGCTTGGGCAGTTGGCCATTGAACTCCTACGAGCAGTACTTC.

The genes are TRBV12-3 or TRBV12-4 and TRBJ2-6, with a weak D call TRBD1 (6 bases). This CDR3 is built from 17 residues. V lost 4 bases and J lost 5, with 18 bases in between. CDR3 bases: TGTGCCAGCAGTTCCGATAACAGGGATTCTTGGGCCAACGTCCTGACTTTC. Translating gives CASSSDNRDSWANVLTF.

Turning to this clonotype: At one of its ends the junction is not consistent with the germline gene, which may arise from a read error. This chain links TRBV12-3 or TRBV12-4 with TRBJ2-7; D gene uncertain. This CDR3 is built from 15 residues. Here the CDR3 DNA reads TGTGCCAGCACTTGGGTCCACCAAGGGTACTACGAGCAGAACTTC. Protein: CASTWVHQGYYEQNF.

About this clonotype itself: This may be a read error, as it is one base from a much larger clone. The V and J genes are TRBV14 and TRBJ2-3, with 7 nucleotides matching TRBD2. The CDR3 runs to 13 residues. From germline, CDR1 is SGHDN and CDR2 FVKESK. V shed 3 bases and J 8 bases; nucleotides not matched to a gene: 5. The CDR3 here is CASSHSPGGTQYF. The CDR3, as DNA: TGTGCCAGCAGCCATAGCCCGGGGGGTACGCAGTATTTT.

V is TRBV29-1 and J is TRBJ2-1; D assignment may be TRBD1 or TRBD2 (5 bases each). The CDR3 is 12 amino acids. Germline lookup yields CDR1 SQVTM and CDR2 ANQGSEA. The germline V and J ends were trimmed by 6 bases and 8 bases, with 14 bases remaining between them. The CDR3 DNA follows: TGCAGCGTAGGACGCCGAGGGGATGAGCAGTTCTTC. It translates to CSVGRRGDEQFF.

This clonotype was detected only once. At one end, the junction sequence differs from germline, possibly due to a read error. This rearrangement joins TRBV29-1 to TRBJ1-2; no definite D call. This CDR3 region has 14 residues. Germline CDR1 and CDR2: SQVTM and ANQGSEA. CDR3 sequence: CSVEDHEKLYGYTF. The CDR3 DNA reads TGTAGCGTTGAAGATCATGAAAAACTCTACGGCTACACCTTC.

For this clonotype: The junction departs from the called germline gene at one end, perhaps through a read error. Here the CDR3 reads CASSTGERLSGYNEQFF. The CDR3 DNA reads TGCGCTAGCAGCACTGGGGAACGGCTATCGGGTTACAATGAACAGTTCTTC. The V call is TRBV5-1, the J call TRBJ2-1, with no clear D. Germline values: CDR1 SGHRS, CDR2 YFSETQ. The CDR3 has 17 residues.